The sequence of this T cell receptor (beta chain) was determined in a study of blood T cell repertoires in COVID-19. About the research overall: From T cells, B-cell-depleted T cells, or PBMCs came the material, which was cDNA or gDNA.

In the original processing: It was from reference gene primer amplification that nucleated cell counts were estimated. Sequenced by immunoSEQ multiplex PCR; TCRdb stores in-frame clones only, minus some. V and J calls and clone size come straight from that table; D and trimming were deduced from the DNA. The profile covers over 250,000 clones, with about 87% appearing a single time and 1.5% taken by the ten largest. Losses at the gene ends were 2 bases for V and 5 bases for J; bases not matched to a gene: 7. Germline assignment: CDR1 GTSNPN and CDR2 SVGIG (reference sequence). This CDR3 has 15 residues.

Material for sequencing was peripheral blood. The source of this sequence is a woman between 40 and 55 years old who had recovered from COVID-19. The chain carries TRBV30 and TRBJ1-5; 9 nucleotides agree with TRBD1. CDR3 region: CAWSTDRGFDQPQHF. DNA for the CDR3: TGTGCCTGGAGTACCGACAGGGGGTTCGATCAGCCCCAGCATTTT.